Below, 18 T cell receptor beta chains from the same sample are listed, as sequenced in a study of blood T cell repertoires in COVID-19. Assay: immunoSEQ multiplex PCR; the TCRdb copy retains only in-frame clones and omits some. The sample lists some 69,000 clones, roughly 87% seen once, with approximately 0.57% in the top ten. The sequenced sample was peripheral blood. All receptors derive from a man aged 50-60 years with COVID-19, enrolled during active disease.

J is TRBJ2-7 and V is TRBV5-1, with D possibly TRBD2 on 6 matching bases. Germline lookup yields CDR1 SGHRS and CDR2 YFSETQ. Trimming stripped 0 bases from V and 4 bases from J, with 14 bases between. The CDR3 spans 15 residues. The CDR3 loop reads CASSLAFGSFYEQYF. CDR3 in DNA: TGCGCCAGCAGCTTGGCCTTCGGGAGTTTTTACGAGCAGTACTTC. Full variable domain (outside the CDR3, taken from reference TRBV5-1 and TRBJ2-7): KAGVTQTPRYLIKTRGQQVTLSCSPISGHRSVSWYQQTPGQGLQFLFEYFSETQRNKGNFPGRFSGRQFSNSRSEMNVSTLELGDSALYLCASSLAFGSFYEQYFGPGTRLTVT.

The chain is built from TRBV28 and TRBJ2-1; 8 bases are a match to TRBD2. The CDR3 extends over 14 amino acids. Germline trimming cut 8 bases from V and 1 base from J; bases unmatched to any gene: 4. Germline V gives CDR1 MDHEN, CDR2 SYDVKM. DNA for the CDR3: TGTGCCAGCGGGACTAGGGAGTCCTACAATGAGCAGTTCTTC. Its protein product is CASGTRESYNEQFF. Full variable domain (outside the CDR3, taken from reference TRBV28 and TRBJ2-1): DVKVTQSSRYLVKRTGEKVFLECVQDMDHENMFWYRQDPGLGLRLIYFSYDVKMKEKGDIPEGYSVSREKKERFSLILESASTNQTSMYLCASGTRESYNEQFFGPGTRLTVL.

The chain carries TRBV29-1 and TRBJ2-7, with 9 bases matching TRBD2. CDR3 length: 15 residues. J gave up 3 bases and V 1 base, and 7 bases lay outside the gene matches. Germline CDR1 and CDR2: SQVTM and ANQGSEA. CDR3 in amino acids: CSVEAGAGGNYEQYF. Written as DNA, the CDR3 is TGCAGCGTTGAAGCTGGAGCGGGAGGAAACTACGAGCAGTACTTC.

On this clone: One end of the junction varies from germline; a read error may be responsible. CDR3 coding DNA: TGTGCCAGCAGCTTTGGCGGGAGCTCCCTCTTC. Protein sequence: CASSFGGSSLF. This chain connects TRBV5-4 to TRBJ2-1, with 7 bases matching TRBD2. CDR3 length equals 11 residues. The germline V gene has CDR1 SGHNT and CDR2 YYREEE (reference sequence).

V is TRBV5-8 and J is TRBJ2-7; D gene uncertain. The CDR3 has 16 amino acids. V was shortened by 1 base and J by 0 bases, with 14 bases between the two germline ends. The germline V gene has CDR1 SGHTS and CDR2 YDEGEE. The CDR3 DNA sequence: TGTGCCAGCAGCTTGTTCTCCCAGGCCATCTCCTACGAGCAGTACTTC. Amino acids: CASSLFSQAISYEQYF.

The chain carries TRBV11-2 and TRBJ2-7, with D tentatively TRBD1 (6 bases). V gave up 2 bases and J gave up 4 bases, with 18 bases separating them. The CDR3 consists of 16 residues. In germline, CDR1 is SGHAT, CDR2 FQNNGV. CDR3 DNA sequence: TGTGCCAGCAGCTTAAGGTCAGGGGAGTTAGGGTACGAGCAGTACTTC. It encodes CASSLRSGELGYEQYF.

The chain employs TRBV9 and TRBJ2-3; D is undetermined. The V end lost 0 bases, the J end lost 0 bases, and 17 bases lay between the germline ends. The germline CDR1 and CDR2 sequences are SGDLS and YYNGEE. CDR3 length equals 18 residues. The DNA for the CDR3 is TGTGCCAGCAGCGTAGCTACCCCCCCCACGATGAGCACAGATACGCAGTATTTT. It encodes CASSVATPPTMSTDTQYF.

The CDR3 is CASSLRHEAFF. CDR3 sequence (DNA): TGTGCCAGCAGTTTAAGACATGAAGCTTTCTTT. The rearrangement joins TRBV12-3 or TRBV12-4 to TRBJ1-1; D remains unclear. The CDR3 runs to 11 residues. Trimming pared 2 bases from V and 7 bases from J, leaving 5 bases between.

The J gene is TRBJ2-1, the V gene TRBV3-1 (or the pseudogene TRBV3-2), with TRBD2 matching 14 bases. Per the germline V gene, CDR1 is LGHDT and CDR2 is YNNKEL (reference sequence). CDR3 length equals 17 residues. Germline trimming cut 2 bases from V and 8 bases from J; bases unmatched to any gene: 8. The CDR3 DNA follows: TGTGCCAGCAGCCAATCTCTGGGACTAGCGGGAGCGGATGAGCAGTTCTTC. As protein: CASSQSLGLAGADEQFF.

V and J are TRBV7-9 and TRBJ2-5; 7 bases fit TRBD2. The CDR3 totals 13 residues. Germline V gene sequence: CDR1 SEHNR, CDR2 FQNEAQ (reference sequence). Trimming cost V 10 bases and J 2 bases; bases outside gene matches: 7. For the CDR3, the DNA is TGTGCCACCCTAGGGAGGGGACAAGAGACCCAGTACTTC. Its translation is CATLGRGQETQYF.

The chain is built from TRBV6-6 and TRBJ1-1; maybe TRBD1 (6 bases). This CDR3 is built from 16 residues. Germline loops: CDR1 MNHNY, CDR2 SVGAGI (reference sequence). The V gene lost 5 bases and the J gene lost 3 bases, with 19 bases spanning the gap. CDR3 sequence reads: CASSPYSGAMDTEAFF. DNA for the CDR3: TGTGCCAGCAGTCCCTATTCAGGGGCGATGGACACTGAAGCTTTCTTT.

The CDR3 loop reads CASLQGSPDTQYF. DNA of the CDR3: TGTGCCAGCTTACAGGGGAGCCCGGATACGCAGTATTTT. The rearrangement links TRBV18 to TRBJ2-3; 7 bases are a match to TRBD1. The CDR3 consists of 13 residues. Unmatched junction bases numbered 7, after V lost 7 bases and J lost 6 bases. Germline V gives CDR1 KGHSH, CDR2 LQKENI. Full variable domain (missing parts from reference TRBV18 and TRBJ2-3): NAGVMQNPRHLVRRRGQEARLRCSPMKGHSHVYWYRQLPEEGLKFMVYLQKENIIDESGMPKERFSAEFPKEGPSILRIQQVVRGDSAAYFCASLQGSPDTQYFGPGTRLTVL.

The chain employs TRBV7-9 and TRBJ1-5; TRBD1 aligns across 11 bases. This CDR3 region has 15 residues. Trimming removed 4 bases from V and 3 bases from J; junction bases left unmatched: 2. Per germline, CDR1 SEHNR and CDR2 FQNEAQ (reference sequence). CDR3 sequence reads: CASSSDRGPNQPQHF. The CDR3 DNA reads as TGTGCCAGCAGCTCGGACAGGGGGCCCAATCAGCCCCAGCATTTT.

The V gene is TRBV15, the J gene TRBJ2-3; 9 bases are shared with TRBD2. The CDR3 has 15 amino acids. Trimming cost V 2 bases and J 0 bases; bases outside gene matches: 0. Per the germline V gene, CDR1 is LNHNV and CDR2 is YYDKDF (reference sequence). CDR3: CATSRTSGSTDTQYF. The CDR3 bases are TGTGCCACCAGCAGAACTAGCGGGAGCACAGATACGCAGTATTTT. Together with reference TRBV15 and TRBJ2-3, the CDR3 gives the full variable domain: DAMVIQNPRYQVTQFGKPVTLSCSQTLNHNVMYWYQQKSSQAPKLLFHYYDKDFNNEADTPDNFQSRRPNTSFCFLDIRSPGLGDTAMYLCATSRTSGSTDTQYFGPGTRLTVL.

The rearrangement uses TRBV5-1 and TRBJ2-7; the match to TRBD2 covers 9 bases. This CDR3 comprises 15 residues. The germline V gene encodes CDR1 SGHRS and CDR2 YFSETQ. Losses at the gene ends were 0 bases for V and 1 base for J; bases not matched to a gene: 2. As DNA, the CDR3 is TGCGCCAGCAGCTTGGGACTAGCGGCTTCCTACGAGCAGTACTTC. Translation: CASSLGLAASYEQYF.

The table lists this clone with a few counts. J is TRBJ2-1 and V is TRBV7-9; 12 bases line up with TRBD2. Germline trimming cut 2 bases from V and 7 bases from J; bases unmatched to any gene: 12. This CDR3 has 18 residues. Germline V gene lookup returns CDR1 SEHNR and CDR2 FQNEAQ (reference sequence). CDR3 sequence: CASSLPPRLAGAKNEQFF. The CDR3 nucleotides are TGTGCCAGCAGCTTACCCCCTCGACTAGCGGGAGCTAAAAATGAGCAGTTCTTC.

The chain couples TRBV28 to TRBJ1-3; the match to TRBD1 covers 10 bases. Germline values: CDR1 MDHEN, CDR2 SYDVKM. Unmatched junction bases numbered 5, after V lost 2 bases and J lost 4 bases. The CDR3 consists of 16 residues. The CDR3 loop is CASSLTGQGTGNTIYF. DNA of the CDR3: TGTGCCAGCAGTTTAACGGGACAGGGGACAGGAAACACCATATATTTT.

V usage is TRBV2 and J usage is TRBJ1-4, with 11 bases fitting TRBD1. V trimming: 7 bases; J trimming: 7 bases; junction bases outside the gene matches: 8. Germline CDR1 SNHLY, CDR2 FYNNEI. The CDR3 covers 15 residues. The CDR3 loop is CASTQGTGGSEKLFF. Written as DNA, the CDR3 is TGTGCCAGCACCCAAGGGACAGGGGGTAGTGAAAAACTGTTTTTT.